This T cell receptor (beta chain) emerged from a study of beta chain features in type 1 diabetes. The germline V and J ends were trimmed by 2 bases and 4 bases, with 8 bases remaining between them. Germline V CDR1 and CDR2: GTSNPN, SVGIG (reference sequence). The CDR3 contains 12 residues. Regarding this clone: Its target is not known.

Findings and caveats of the study: It was not settled here whether HLA type affects TCRB rearrangement. In cDNA sequencing, cells with high TCR expression could be over-represented.

As every portion of the isolated RNA was reverse transcribed, the sequencing read expressed TCRB transcripts. Libraries were prepared by immunoSEQ multiplex PCR; TCRdb keeps only in-frame clonotypes and omits some of them. The sample consists of roughly 250,000 clones, 68% of them appearing once. The rearrangement uses TRBV30 and TRBJ2-5; D perhaps matches TRBD2 (5 bases). The clonotype comes from a young man in good health. The sequencing sample was made of naive CD4+ T cells from blood. The DNA of the CDR3 is TGTGCCTGGAGTTACGGAGGAGAGACCCAGTACTTC. This gives the protein CAWSYGGETQYF.